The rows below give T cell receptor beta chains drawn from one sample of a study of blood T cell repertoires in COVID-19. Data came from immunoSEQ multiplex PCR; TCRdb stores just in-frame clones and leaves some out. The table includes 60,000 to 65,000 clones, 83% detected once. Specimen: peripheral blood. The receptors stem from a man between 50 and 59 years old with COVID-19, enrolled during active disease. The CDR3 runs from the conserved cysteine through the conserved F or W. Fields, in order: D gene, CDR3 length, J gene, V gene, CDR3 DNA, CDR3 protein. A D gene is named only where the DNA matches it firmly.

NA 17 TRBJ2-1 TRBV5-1 TGCGCCAGCAGCTTGACGTCTCTTTTCTCCCCTAACAATGAGCAGTTCTTC CASSLTSLFSPNNEQFF
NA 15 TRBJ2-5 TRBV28 TGTGCCAGCCGCCTCGGGGGAAGGGTCCAAGAGACCCAGTACTTC CASRLGGRVQETQYF
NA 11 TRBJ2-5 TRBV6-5 TGTGCCAGCAGGAGATTGGAGACCCAGTACTTC CASRRLETQYF
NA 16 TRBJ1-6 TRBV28 TGTGCCAGCAGTTTATTCGTTAGCTCCTATAATTCACCCCTCCACTTT CASSLFVSSYNSPLHF
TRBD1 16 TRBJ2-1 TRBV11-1 TGTGCCAGCAGCGTAACAGGGGCTTATTCGTACAATGAGCAGTTCTTC CASSVTGAYSYNEQFF
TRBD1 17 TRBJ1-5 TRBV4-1 TGCGCCAGCAGCCAAGAGTGGACAGGGGGCGCATATCAGCCCCAGCATTTT CASSQEWTGGAYQPQHF
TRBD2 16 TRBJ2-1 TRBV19 TGTGCCAGTAGTGTCCTAGCGGGAGACTCCTACAATGAGCAGTTCTTC CASSVLAGDSYNEQFF
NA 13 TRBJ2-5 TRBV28 TGTGCCAGCAGTTCCCTTGGCGGGGAGACCCAGTACTTC CASSSLGGETQYF
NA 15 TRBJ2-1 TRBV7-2 TGTGCCAGCAGCATTACTAGTTTGCCTAACAATGAGCAGTTCTTC CASSITSLPNNEQFF
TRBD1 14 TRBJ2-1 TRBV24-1 TGTGCCACCAGTTGGACAGGGGGGGCCGATGAGCAGTTCTTC CATSWTGGADEQFF
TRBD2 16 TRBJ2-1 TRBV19 TGTGCCAGTAGGACGCTAACGGGAGGGAGGTACAATGAGCAGTTCTTC CASRTLTGGRYNEQFF
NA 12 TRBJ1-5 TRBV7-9 TGTGCCAGCAGTTTATCGGTCCAGCCCCAGCATTTT CASSLSVQPQHF